The present T cell receptor beta chain was sequenced within a study of prognosis after radiotherapy for stage I lung cancer. Study background: Patients were 10 to 15 men and more than 5 women aged roughly 53 to 85, median 74.5 years. Study outcomes and limitations: Metastatic and non-metastatic patients reportedly diverged in TRBV and TRBJ gene usage. Among expanded TCR clones, tumor specificity was not determined. Patients who developed distant metastases had lower Shannon entropy after stereotactic body radiation therapy.

Concerning this clonotype itself: No antigen is known for it.

The germline CDR1 and CDR2 sequences are MNHNS and SASEGT. CDR3 size: 13 residues. Trimming took off 7 bases at V and 5 bases at J, with 11 bases between the two ends. By two-round multiplex PCR, the TCR beta CDR3 was amplified from genomic DNA. Primers were specific to each TRBV and TRBJ gene in first-round PCR. TCRdb re-derived calls from the multiplex PCR reads in MiXCR, one entry per CDR3 protein. This table has 13,000 to 15,000 distinct CDR3 sequences, approximately 50% appearing once. This specimen consisted of PBMCs, obtained before or after stereotactic body radiation therapy (not recorded which). The TCR comes from a donor over 45 with non-small cell lung cancer. The J gene is TRBJ2-2, the V gene TRBV6-1, with a tentative D call TRBD1 (5 bases). This CDR3 is CASIRVGTGELFF. The CDR3 DNA follows: TGTGCCAGCATCAGGGTCGGTACCGGGGAGCTGTTTTTT.